One and the same sample provided the 5 T cell receptor beta chains below, sequenced in a study of beta chain features in type 1 diabetes. Reverse transcription of all isolated RNA meant that expressed TCRB transcripts were sequenced. Clones were sequenced by immunoSEQ multiplex PCR, and TCRdb holds only the in-frame ones, with some missing. The table lists 620,000 or so clones, roughly 16% of them singletons. The sequencing input was naive CD4+ T cells from blood. Receptor source: a young man in good health.

In this sample, this clone turned up once. The genes are TRBV5-4 and TRBJ1-1; perhaps TRBD1 as D (6 bases). Germline CDR1 SGHNT, CDR2 YYREEE (reference sequence). This CDR3 comprises 15 residues. Trimming took off 2 bases at V and 1 base at J, with 12 bases between the two ends. Here the CDR3 DNA reads TGTGCCAGCAGCTTCAGGAACAGGGCGAACACTGAAGCTTTCTTT. Translating gives CASSFRNRANTEAFF.

The chain has TRBV6-1 and TRBJ2-5; 10 nucleotides align to TRBD2. Germline trimming cut 6 bases from V and 4 bases from J; bases unmatched to any gene: 8. There are 15 residues in the CDR3. CDR1 and CDR2 from the germline V gene are MNHNS and SASEGT. This CDR3 is CASSVTSGIRETQYF. In DNA, the CDR3 is TGTGCCAGCAGCGTTACTAGCGGGATTAGAGAGACCCAGTACTTC.

This clone was seen more than once but under ten times. The chain carries TRBV15 and TRBJ1-5; D is unresolved. The CDR3 spans 15 residues. Germline CDR1 reads LNHNV; CDR2 reads YYDKDF (reference sequence). The V end lost 0 bases, the J end lost 3 bases, and 9 bases lay between the germline ends. The CDR3 is CATSRDLGSNQPQHF. CDR3 nucleotide sequence: TGTGCCACCAGCAGAGATCTGGGGTCCAATCAGCCCCAGCATTTT. The whole variable domain, remainder taken from reference TRBV15 and TRBJ1-5, is DAMVIQNPRYQVTQFGKPVTLSCSQTLNHNVMYWYQQKSSQAPKLLFHYYDKDFNNEADTPDNFQSRRPNTSFCFLDIRSPGLGDTAMYLCATSRDLGSNQPQHFGDGTRLSIL.

This chain connects TRBV7-2 to TRBJ1-2; TRBD1 agrees at 8 bases. Germline loops: CDR1 SGHTA, CDR2 FQGNSA. The V gene end was trimmed by 10 bases and the J gene end by 4 bases; junction bases not matched to a gene: 14. The CDR3 extends over 15 amino acids. Written as DNA, the CDR3 is TGTGCCACAAATGCGGAGGCAGGGGGCTTCTATGGCTACACCTTC. Protein product: CATNAEAGGFYGYTF.

This clone was observed a handful of times. This chain joins TRBV7-2 and TRBJ1-2; possible D gene TRBD1, 5 bases. The CDR3 length is 14 residues. The V and J ends lost 3 bases and 5 bases respectively, with 13 bases between them. Germline V CDR1 and CDR2: SGHTA, FQGNSA. The CDR3, as DNA: TGTGCCAGCAGCTTCGCAGACAGCGGATATGGCTACACCTTC. As protein: CASSFADSGYGYTF.